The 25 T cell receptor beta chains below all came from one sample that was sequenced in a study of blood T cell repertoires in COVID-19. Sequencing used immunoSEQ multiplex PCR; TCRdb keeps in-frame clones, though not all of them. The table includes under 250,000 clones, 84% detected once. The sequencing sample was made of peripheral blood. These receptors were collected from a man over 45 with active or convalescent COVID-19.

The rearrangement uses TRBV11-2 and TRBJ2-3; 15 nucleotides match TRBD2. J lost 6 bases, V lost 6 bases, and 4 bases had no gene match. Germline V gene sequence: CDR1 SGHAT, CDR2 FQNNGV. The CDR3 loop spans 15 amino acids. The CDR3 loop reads CASRGLAGGRDTQYF. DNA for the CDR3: TGTGCCAGCAGAGGACTAGCGGGGGGGCGGGATACGCAGTATTTT. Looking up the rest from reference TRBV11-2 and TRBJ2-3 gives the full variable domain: EAGVAQSPRYKIIEKRQSVAFWCNPISGHATLYWYQQILGQGPKLLIQFQNNGVVDDSQLPKDRFSAERLKGVDSTLKIQPAKLEDSAVYLCASRGLAGGRDTQYFGPGTRLTVL.

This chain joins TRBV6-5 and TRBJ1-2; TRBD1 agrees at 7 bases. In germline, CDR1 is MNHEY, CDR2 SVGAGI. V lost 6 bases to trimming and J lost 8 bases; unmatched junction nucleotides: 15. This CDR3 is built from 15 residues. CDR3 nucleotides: TGTGCCAGCAGGGAGGCAGGGGGTATCAGGAGAGGCTACACCTTC. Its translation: CASREAGGIRRGYTF.

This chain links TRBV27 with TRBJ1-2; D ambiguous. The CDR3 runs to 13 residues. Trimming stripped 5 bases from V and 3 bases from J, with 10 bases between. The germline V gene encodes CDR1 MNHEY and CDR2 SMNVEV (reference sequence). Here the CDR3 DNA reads TGTGCCAGCAGTATAGGGAGGGACTATGGCTACACCTTC. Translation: CASSIGRDYGYTF.

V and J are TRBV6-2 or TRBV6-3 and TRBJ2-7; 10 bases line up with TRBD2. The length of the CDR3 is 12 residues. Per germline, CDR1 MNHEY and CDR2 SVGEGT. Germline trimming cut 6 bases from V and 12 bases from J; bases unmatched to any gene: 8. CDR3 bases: TGTGCCAGCAGCCCCACTAGCGGGGCGATGTACGTC. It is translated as CASSPTSGAMYV.

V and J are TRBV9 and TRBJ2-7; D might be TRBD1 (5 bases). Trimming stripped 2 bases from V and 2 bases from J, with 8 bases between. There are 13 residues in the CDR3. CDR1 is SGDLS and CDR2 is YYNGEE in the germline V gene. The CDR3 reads CASSVLGPYEQYV. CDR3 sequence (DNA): TGTGCCAGCAGCGTCTTGGGGCCCTACGAGCAGTACGTC.

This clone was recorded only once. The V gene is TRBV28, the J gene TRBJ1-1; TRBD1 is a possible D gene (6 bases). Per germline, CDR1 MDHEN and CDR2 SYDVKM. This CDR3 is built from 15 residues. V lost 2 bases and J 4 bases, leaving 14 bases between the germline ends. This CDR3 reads CASSLVRGRGTEAFF. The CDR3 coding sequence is TGTGCCAGCAGTTTAGTCAGGGGACGGGGCACTGAAGCTTTCTTT.

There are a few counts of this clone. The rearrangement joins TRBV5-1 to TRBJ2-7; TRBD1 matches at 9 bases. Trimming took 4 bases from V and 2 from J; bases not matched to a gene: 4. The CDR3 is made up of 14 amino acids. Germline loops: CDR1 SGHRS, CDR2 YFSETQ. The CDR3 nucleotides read TGCGCCAGCAGCCTCCGGGACAGGGCCTACGAGCAGTACTTC. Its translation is CASSLRDRAYEQYF.

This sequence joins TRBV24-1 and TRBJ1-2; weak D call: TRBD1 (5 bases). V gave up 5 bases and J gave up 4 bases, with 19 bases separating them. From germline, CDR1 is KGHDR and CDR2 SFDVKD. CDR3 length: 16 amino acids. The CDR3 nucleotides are TGTGCCACCAGTGGACGACTGAATGGAGGGGTCTATGGCTACACCTTC. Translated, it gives CATSGRLNGGVYGYTF.

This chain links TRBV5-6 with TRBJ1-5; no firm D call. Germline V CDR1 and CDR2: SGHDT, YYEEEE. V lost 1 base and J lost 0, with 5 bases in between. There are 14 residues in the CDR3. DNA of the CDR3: TGTGCCAGCAGCTTGACACATAGCAATCAGCCCCAGCATTTT. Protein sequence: CASSLTHSNQPQHF.

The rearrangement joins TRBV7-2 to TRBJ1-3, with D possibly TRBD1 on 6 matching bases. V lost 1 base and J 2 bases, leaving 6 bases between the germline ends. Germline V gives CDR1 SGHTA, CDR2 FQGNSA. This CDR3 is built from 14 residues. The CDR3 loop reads CASSLDRAGNTIYF. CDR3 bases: TGTGCCAGCAGCTTAGACAGGGCTGGAAACACCATATATTTT. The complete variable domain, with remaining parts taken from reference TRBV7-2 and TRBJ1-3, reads GAGVSQSPSNKVTEKGKDVELRCDPISGHTALYWYRQSLGQGLEFLIYFQGNSAPDKSGLPSDRFSAERTGGSVSTLTIQRTQQEDSAVYLCASSLDRAGNTIYFGEGSWLTVV.

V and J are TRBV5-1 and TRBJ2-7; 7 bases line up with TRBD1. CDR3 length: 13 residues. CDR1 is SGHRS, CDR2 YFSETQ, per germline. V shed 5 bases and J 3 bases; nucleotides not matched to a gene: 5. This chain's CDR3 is CASSWQGDYEQYF. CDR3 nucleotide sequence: TGCGCCAGCAGTTGGCAGGGGGACTACGAGCAGTACTTC.

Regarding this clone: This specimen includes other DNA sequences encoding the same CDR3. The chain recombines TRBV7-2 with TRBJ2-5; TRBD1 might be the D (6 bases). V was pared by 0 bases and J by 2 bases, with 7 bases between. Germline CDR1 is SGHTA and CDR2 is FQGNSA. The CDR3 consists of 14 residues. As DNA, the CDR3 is TGTGCCAGCAGCTTAGCGGGGGCACAAGAGACCCAGTACTTC. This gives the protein CASSLAGAQETQYF.

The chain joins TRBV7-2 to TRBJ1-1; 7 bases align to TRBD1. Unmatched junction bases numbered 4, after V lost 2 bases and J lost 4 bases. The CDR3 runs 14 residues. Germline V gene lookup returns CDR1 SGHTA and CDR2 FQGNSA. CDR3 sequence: CASSLTGTATEAFF. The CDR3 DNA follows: TGTGCCAGCAGCTTAACCGGGACAGCCACTGAAGCTTTCTTT.

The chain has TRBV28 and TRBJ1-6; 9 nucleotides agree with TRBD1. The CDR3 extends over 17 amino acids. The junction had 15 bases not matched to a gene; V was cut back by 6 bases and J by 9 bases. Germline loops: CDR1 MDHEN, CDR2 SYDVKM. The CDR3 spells CASSLIPGQGTGSPLHF. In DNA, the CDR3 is TGTGCCAGCAGCCTCATACCGGGACAGGGAACGGGTTCACCCCTCCACTTT.

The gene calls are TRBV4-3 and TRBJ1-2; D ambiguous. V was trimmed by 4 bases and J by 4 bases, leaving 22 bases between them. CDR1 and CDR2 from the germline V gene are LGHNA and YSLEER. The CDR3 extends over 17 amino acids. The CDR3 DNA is TGCGCCAGCAGCCTGAGGCTGAGTTGGGGAGAGGGCTATGGCTACACCTTC. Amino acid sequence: CASSLRLSWGEGYGYTF.

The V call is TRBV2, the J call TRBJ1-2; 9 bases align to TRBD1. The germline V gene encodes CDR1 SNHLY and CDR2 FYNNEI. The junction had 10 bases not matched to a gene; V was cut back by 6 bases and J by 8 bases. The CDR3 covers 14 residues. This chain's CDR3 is CASRMGQGEEGYTF. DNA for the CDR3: TGTGCCAGCAGGATGGGACAGGGCGAGGAAGGCTACACCTTC.

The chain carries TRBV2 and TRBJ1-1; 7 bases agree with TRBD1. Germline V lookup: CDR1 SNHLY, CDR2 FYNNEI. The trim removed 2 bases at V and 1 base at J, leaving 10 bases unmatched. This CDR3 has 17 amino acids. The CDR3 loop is CASSEKGAGGPNTEAFF. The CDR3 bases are TGTGCCAGCAGTGAAAAGGGGGCCGGGGGCCCGAACACTGAAGCTTTCTTT.

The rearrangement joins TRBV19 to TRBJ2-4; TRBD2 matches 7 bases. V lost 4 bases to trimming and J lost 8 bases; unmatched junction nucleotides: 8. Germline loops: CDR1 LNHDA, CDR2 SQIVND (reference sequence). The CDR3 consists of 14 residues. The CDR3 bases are TGTGCCAGTAGTACATGGGGGGGTGAGGACATTCAGTACTTC. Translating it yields CASSTWGGEDIQYF.

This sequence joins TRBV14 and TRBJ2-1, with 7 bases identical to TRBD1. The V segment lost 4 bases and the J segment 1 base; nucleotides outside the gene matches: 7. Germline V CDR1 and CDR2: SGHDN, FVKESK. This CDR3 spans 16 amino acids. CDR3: CASSPKQGRSYNEQFF. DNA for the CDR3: TGTGCCAGCAGCCCGAAACAGGGGAGATCCTACAATGAGCAGTTCTTC.

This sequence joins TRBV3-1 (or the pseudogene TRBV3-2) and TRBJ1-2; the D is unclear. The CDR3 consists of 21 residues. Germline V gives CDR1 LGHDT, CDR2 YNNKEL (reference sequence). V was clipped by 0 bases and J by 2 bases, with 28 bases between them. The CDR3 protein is CASSQDHPFELVVGLNYGYTF. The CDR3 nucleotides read TGTGCCAGCAGCCAAGACCATCCCTTTGAGTTAGTGGTCGGGTTGAACTATGGCTACACCTTC.

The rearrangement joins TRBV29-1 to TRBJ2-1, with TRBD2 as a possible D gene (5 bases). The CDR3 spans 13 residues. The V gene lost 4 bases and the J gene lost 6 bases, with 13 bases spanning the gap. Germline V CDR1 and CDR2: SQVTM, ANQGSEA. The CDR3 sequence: CSVGTGWPNEQFF. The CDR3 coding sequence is TGCAGCGTTGGGACGGGATGGCCCAATGAGCAGTTCTTC.

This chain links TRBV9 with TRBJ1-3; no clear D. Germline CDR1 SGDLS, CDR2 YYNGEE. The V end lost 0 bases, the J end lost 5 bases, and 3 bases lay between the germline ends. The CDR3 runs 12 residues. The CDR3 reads CASSVDRNTIYF. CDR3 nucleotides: TGTGCCAGCAGCGTAGATAGAAACACCATATATTTT.

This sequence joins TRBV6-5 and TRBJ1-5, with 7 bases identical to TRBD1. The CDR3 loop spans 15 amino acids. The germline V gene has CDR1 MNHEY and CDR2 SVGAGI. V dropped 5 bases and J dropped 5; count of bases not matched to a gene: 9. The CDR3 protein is CASSRPTGSDQPQHF. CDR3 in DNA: TGTGCCAGCAGTAGACCGACAGGGAGTGATCAGCCCCAGCATTTT.

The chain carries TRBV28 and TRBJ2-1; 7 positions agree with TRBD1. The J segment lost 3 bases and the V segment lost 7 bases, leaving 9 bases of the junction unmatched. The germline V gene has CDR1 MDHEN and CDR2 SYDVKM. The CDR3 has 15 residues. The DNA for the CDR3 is TGTGCCAGCACCCTCTCCGGGACAGACTACAATGAGCAGTTCTTC. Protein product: CASTLSGTDYNEQFF.

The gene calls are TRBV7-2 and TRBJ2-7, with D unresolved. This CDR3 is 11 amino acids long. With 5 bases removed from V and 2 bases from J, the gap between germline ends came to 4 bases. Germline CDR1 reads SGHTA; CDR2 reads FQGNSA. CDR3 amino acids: CASSNTYEQYF. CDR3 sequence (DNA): TGTGCCAGCAGCAATACCTACGAGCAGTACTTC.